This T cell receptor beta chain was captured by sequencing in a study of blood T cell repertoires in COVID-19. Background on the study: Sample material is recorded as cDNA or gDNA derived from T cells, B-cell-depleted T cells, or PBMCs.

With 0 bases removed from V and 4 bases from J, the gap between germline ends came to 10 bases. This CDR3 region has 14 residues. Per the germline V gene, CDR1 is SGHRS and CDR2 is YFSETQ. Per the original methods: Reference gene primer amplification gave nucleated cell count estimates. Generated by immunoSEQ multiplex PCR, the TCRdb table keeps only in-frame clones and is missing some. V, J and clone size were drawn from that table, and D and trimming were deduced from the DNA. The table lists about 240,000 clones, about 86% of them singletons, with over 8% in the top ten. The chain employs TRBV5-1 and TRBJ2-5; D may be TRBD1 (6 bases). Sequencing was performed on peripheral blood. This TCR was sampled from a woman of 80 years or more with acute or convalescent COVID-19. CDR3 nucleotide sequence: TGCGCCAGCAGCTTGGGGGACAAGGGAGAGACCCAGTACTTC. Encoded protein: CASSLGDKGETQYF.